These 10 T cell receptor beta chains came from one sample sequenced in a study of technical replicates of blood from a handful of donors. Some clones are missing from TCRdb's copy, which holds only in-frame ones; the method was immunoSEQ multiplex PCR. This table has about 80,000 clones, approximately 94% appearing once. The specimen was T cells isolated from PBMCs. The receptors were gathered from a human donor in good health.

V and J are TRBV28 and TRBJ2-7; 10 bases map to TRBD2. The CDR3 sequence is 15 residues long. Trimming took 4 bases from V and 4 from J; bases not matched to a gene: 7. From germline, CDR1 is MDHEN and CDR2 SYDVKM. The CDR3 loop reads CASSSARTSGYEQYF. DNA of the CDR3: TGTGCCAGCAGTTCCGCCCGGACTAGCGGTTACGAGCAGTACTTC. The variable domain in full, with the rest retrieved from reference TRBV28 and TRBJ2-7, is DVKVTQSSRYLVKRTGEKVFLECVQDMDHENMFWYRQDPGLGLRLIYFSYDVKMKEKGDIPEGYSVSREKKERFSLILESASTNQTSMYLCASSSARTSGYEQYFGPGTRLTVT.

The rearrangement joins TRBV6-1 to TRBJ2-5, with D tentatively TRBD1 (5 bases). This CDR3 contains 14 residues. Germline V CDR1 and CDR2: MNHNS, SASEGT. V lost 5 bases and J lost 6, with 16 bases in between. The CDR3 sequence: CASSPHSGIKTQYF. CDR3 sequence (DNA): TGTGCCAGCAGTCCCCACTCAGGGATCAAGACCCAGTACTTC.

This clone was picked up one time. The rearrangement links TRBV4-1 to TRBJ2-1, with TRBD2 matching 10 bases. Germline CDR1 is MGHRA and CDR2 is YSYEKL. The CDR3 is 16 amino acids. Trimming at V came to 1 base and at J to 5 bases, leaving 5 bases not matched to a gene. The CDR3 DNA is TGCGCCAGCAGCCAAGTGAGCGGGAGGGCCAACAATGAGCAGTTCTTC. It codes for CASSQVSGRANNEQFF.

The chain combines TRBV6-5 with TRBJ2-6, with D hard to call. The CDR3 extends over 16 amino acids. V lost 4 bases, J lost 0 bases, and 10 bases lay in between. Per the germline V gene, CDR1 is MNHEY and CDR2 is SVGAGI. In DNA form, the CDR3 reads TGTGCCAGCAGTTTGGGCAGCCTCTCTGGGGCCAACGTCCTGACTTTC. Translating gives CASSLGSLSGANVLTF.

This chain links TRBV5-1 with TRBJ2-1, with 13 nucleotides matching TRBD2. The germline CDR1 and CDR2 sequences are SGHRS and YFSETQ. The CDR3 length is 15 residues. The V and J ends lost 1 base and 6 bases, in that order; junction bases with no gene match: 1. CDR3 coding DNA: TGCGCCAGCAGCTTGCGGACTAGCGGGAGCAATGAGCAGTTCTTC. Amino acids: CASSLRTSGSNEQFF.

The chain is built from TRBV7-9 and TRBJ2-7; a weak D match, TRBD2 (6 bases). Germline loops: CDR1 SEHNR, CDR2 FQNEAQ (reference sequence). Trimming pared 2 bases from V and 2 bases from J, leaving 19 bases between. The CDR3 length is 17 residues. In DNA, the CDR3 is TGTGCCAGCAGCTTACGCCGGCCAGCGGGCATCACCTACGAGCAGTACTTC. Protein product: CASSLRRPAGITYEQYF.

V gene TRBV27 combines with J gene TRBJ2-7, with D perhaps TRBD2 (6 bases). Germline CDR1 MNHEY, CDR2 SMNVEV (reference sequence). V was cut by 4 bases and J by 2 bases, with 18 bases left in between. The CDR3 is made up of 16 amino acids. The CDR3 reads CASSSTLMRGTYEQYF. The DNA for the CDR3 is TGTGCCAGCAGTTCTACCCTGATGCGCGGGACCTACGAGCAGTACTTC.

The chain uses TRBV15 and TRBJ2-1; D ambiguous. CDR1 and CDR2 (germline): LNHNV, YYDKDF (reference sequence). V dropped 3 bases and J dropped 8 bases, with 11 bases sitting between them. The CDR3 runs to 13 residues. This CDR3 is CATSRPLDDEQFF. DNA of the CDR3: TGTGCCACCAGCAGGCCCCTAGACGATGAGCAGTTCTTC. The full variable domain, completed using reference TRBV15 and TRBJ2-1, is DAMVIQNPRYQVTQFGKPVTLSCSQTLNHNVMYWYQQKSSQAPKLLFHYYDKDFNNEADTPDNFQSRRPNTSFCFLDIRSPGLGDTAMYLCATSRPLDDEQFFGPGTRLTVL.

This CDR3 reads CASSQDGRGPYNEQFF. Written as DNA, the CDR3 is TGCGCCAGCAGCCAAGACGGCAGGGGGCCGTACAATGAGCAGTTCTTC. J is TRBJ2-1 and V is TRBV4-1; TRBD1 aligns across 8 bases. This CDR3 contains 16 residues. Germline trimming cut 0 bases from V and 4 bases from J; bases unmatched to any gene: 5. Germline V gives CDR1 MGHRA, CDR2 YSYEKL.

The chain recombines TRBV25-1 with TRBJ2-2, with TRBD1 identical over 7 bases. Germline trimming cut 4 bases from V and 1 base from J; bases unmatched to any gene: 9. Germline V gene data show CDR1 as MGHDK and CDR2 as SYGVNS. The length of the CDR3 is 17 residues. The CDR3: CASSAVPGTENTGELFF. DNA for the CDR3: TGTGCCAGCAGTGCAGTTCCCGGGACAGAGAACACCGGGGAGCTGTTTTTT.